This T cell receptor beta chain is from a study of blood T cell repertoires in COVID-19. The CDR3 extends over 17 amino acids. The V gene end was trimmed by 4 bases and the J gene end by 1 base; junction bases not matched to a gene: 8. Germline-derived CDR1 and CDR2 are SGHRS and YFSETQ. Repertoires were generated with immunoSEQ multiplex PCR, while TCRdb's copy carries only in-frame clones and drops some. The table records around 220,000 clones, about 91% of them present only once. The receptor comes from a woman in her 50s with acute COVID-19. Specimen: PBMCs or T cells enriched from blood (not recorded which). The chain is built from TRBV5-1 and TRBJ1-1; 12 positions match TRBD1. Written as DNA, the CDR3 is TGCGCCAGCAGCCGCGGGACAGGGGGCTGGAGGAACACTGAAGCTTTCTTT. The encoded protein is CASSRGTGGWRNTEAFF. Variable domain in full (rest from reference TRBV5-1 and TRBJ1-1): KAGVTQTPRYLIKTRGQQVTLSCSPISGHRSVSWYQQTPGQGLQFLFEYFSETQRNKGNFPGRFSGRQFSNSRSEMNVSTLELGDSALYLCASSRGTGGWRNTEAFFGQGTRLTVV.